The rows below give T cell receptor beta chains drawn from one sample of a study of identifying expanded T cells in peripheral blood. Libraries were prepared by immunoSEQ multiplex PCR; TCRdb keeps only in-frame clonotypes and omits some of them. Of approximately 100,000 clones listed, roughly 90% are singletons. Material for sequencing was blood. These receptors all stem from a person aged 18 to 75 in good health. CDR3s include the opening cysteine and the closing phenylalanine or tryptophan. A D gene is named only where the DNA matches it firmly. Size is stated for part of the rows, as once, few or many counts, or as a class when the clone is expanded.

abundance	v_gene	len	d_gene	j_gene	CDR3aa	CDR3nt
NA	TRBV5-1	15	TRBD1	TRBJ2-3	CASSLWQGAGDTQYF	TGCGCCAGCAGCTTATGGCAGGGGGCAGGGGATACGCAGTATTTT
NA	TRBV5-4	14	NA	TRBJ2-7	CASSASGFAYEQYF	TGTGCCAGCAGCGCGAGCGGCTTCGCCTACGAGCAGTACTTC
NA	TRBV9	15	TRBD1	TRBJ2-7	CASSPGQGAYYEQYF	TGTGCCAGCAGCCCGGGACAGGGGGCGTACTACGAGCAGTACTTC
NA	TRBV28	12	NA	TRBJ1-5	CATVQYNQPQHF	TGTGCCACCGTCCAGTATAATCAGCCCCAGCATTTT
NA	TRBV27	15	NA	TRBJ1-2	CASSLSPTVNYGYTF	TGTGCCAGCAGTTTATCCCCCACAGTGAACTATGGCTACACCTTC
NA	TRBV28	17	TRBD2	TRBJ2-5	CASSSGTSGSYQETQYF	TGTGCCAGCAGTTCCGGGACTAGCGGATCGTACCAAGAGACCCAGTACTTC
NA	TRBV10-3	15	NA	TRBJ1-2	CAISDQVEGIYGYTF	TGTGCCATCAGTGACCAAGTGGAGGGGATCTATGGCTACACCTTC
NA	TRBV6-4	16	TRBD2	TRBJ2-1	CASSDSPSGAYNEQFF	TGTGCCAGCAGTGACTCGCCTAGCGGGGCCTACAATGAGCAGTTCTTC
NA	TRBV30	16	NA	TRBJ1-3	CAWSGVGANSGNTIYF	TGTGCCTGGAGTGGTGTGGGGGCGAACTCTGGAAACACCATATATTTT
NA	TRBV28	12	NA	TRBJ1-1	CASVRGRTEAFF	TGTGCCAGCGTTAGGGGGAGGACTGAAGCTTTCTTT
NA	TRBV4-3	19	NA	TRBJ2-1	CASSQDGGWEEKGNNEQFF	TGCGCCAGCAGCCAAGACGGAGGGTGGGAGGAGAAGGGAAACAATGAGCAGTTCTTC
NA	TRBV18	14	NA	TRBJ2-3	CASSLTSDTDTQYF	TGTGCCAGCTCACTTACCTCGGACACAGATACGCAGTATTTT
NA	TRBV29-1	13	NA	TRBJ1-4	CSVETDYNEKLFF	TGCAGCGTTGAGACAGACTATAATGAAAAACTGTTTTTT
NA	TRBV5-1	15	NA	TRBJ1-2	CASSFARASNYGYTF	TGCGCCAGCAGCTTCGCCAGGGCGTCTAACTATGGCTACACCTTC
NA	TRBV5-1	15	NA	TRBJ1-1	CASSFIVRLDTEAFF	TGCGCCAGCAGCTTTATCGTTAGGCTGGACACTGAAGCTTTCTTT
NA	TRBV6-4	15	NA	TRBJ2-7	CASERGADKDYEQYF	TGTGCCAGCGAAAGGGGGGCTGATAAGGACTACGAGCAGTACTTC
NA	TRBV14	14	NA	TRBJ2-7	CASSQVLQSYEQYF	TGTGCCAGCAGCCAAGTTCTACAGTCCTACGAGCAGTACTTC
NA	TRBV11-2	13	TRBD1	TRBJ1-1	CASSGQGDLEAFF	TGTGCCAGCAGCGGACAGGGGGACCTTGAAGCTTTCTTT
NA	TRBV12-5	16	TRBD1	TRBJ1-2	CASALKRDRGTGGYTF	TGTGCTAGTGCTCTGAAACGGGACAGGGGAACAGGAGGCTACACCTTC
NA	TRBV5-1	15	TRBD1	TRBJ1-1	CASSLGQGVGTEAFF	TGCGCCAGCAGCTTAGGACAGGGGGTGGGCACTGAAGCTTTCTTT
NA	TRBV7-8	14	NA	TRBJ1-1	CASSLRAQNTEAFF	TGTGCCAGCAGCTTGCGGGCACAGAACACTGAAGCTTTCTTT
NA	TRBV19	14	NA	TRBJ1-1	CASSSHDSGSEAFF	TGTGCCAGTAGTTCCCACGACTCAGGGTCTGAAGCTTTCTTT
NA	TRBV28	16	TRBD2	TRBJ2-1	CASSPGTSGGYNEQFF	TGTGCCAGCAGTCCCGGGACTAGCGGGGGGTACAATGAGCAGTTCTTC
NA	TRBV19	15	TRBD1	TRBJ1-2	CASRWGQGATDGYTF	TGTGCCAGTAGGTGGGGACAGGGGGCGACGGATGGCTACACCTTC
NA	TRBV28	17	NA	TRBJ2-5	CASSLYLGDPIQETQYF	TGTGCCAGCAGTTTATACTTAGGGGATCCCATCCAAGAGACCCAGTACTTC
NA	TRBV19	15	NA	TRBJ1-1	CASSIGGAGHGEAFF	TGTGCCAGTAGTATAGGAGGAGCGGGGCACGGTGAAGCTTTCTTT
NA	TRBV7-9	15	TRBD1	TRBJ1-1	CASSLRGQGHTEAFF	TGTGCCAGCAGCTTGAGGGGACAGGGGCACACTGAAGCTTTCTTT
NA	TRBV28	17	NA	TRBJ1-5	CASSLVPAGYSNQPQHF	TGTGCCAGCAGTTTGGTCCCCGCTGGCTATAGCAATCAGCCCCAGCATTTT
NA	TRBV28	13	NA	TRBJ2-7	CASRTGGSYEQYF	TGTGCCAGCAGGACAGGTGGGTCCTACGAGCAGTACTTC
NA	TRBV2	10	NA	TRBJ2-7	CASRSYEQYF	TGTGCCAGCAGATCCTACGAGCAGTACTTC
NA	TRBV11-3	14	NA	TRBJ1-6	CASSLRSGDSPLHF	TGTGCCAGCAGCCTCCGTAGTGGCGATTCACCCCTCCACTTT
few	TRBV30	12	NA	TRBJ2-3	CAWSPGGQAQYF	TGTGCCTGGAGTCCGGGGGGCCAGGCGCAGTATTTT
NA	TRBV6-4	15	TRBD2	TRBJ2-1	CASSESDSGYNEQFF	TGTGCCAGCAGTGAAAGCGATAGCGGGTACAATGAGCAGTTCTTC
NA	TRBV28	14	TRBD2	TRBJ2-3	CASSWTSVPDTQYF	TGTGCCAGCAGTTGGACTAGCGTCCCAGATACGCAGTATTTT
few	TRBV2	13	NA	TRBJ1-2	CASRAGFDYGYTF	TGTGCCAGCAGGGCAGGGTTCGACTATGGCTACACCTTC
NA	TRBV5-4	14	NA	TRBJ2-7	CASAPGGLPYEQYF	TGTGCCAGCGCCCCCGGGGGGCTACCCTACGAGCAGTACTTC
NA	TRBV14	13	NA	TRBJ2-1	CASSQDLGGEQFF	TGTGCCAGCAGCCAAGATTTGGGCGGTGAGCAGTTCTTC
NA	TRBV6-4	15	TRBD1	TRBJ2-2	CASSGTGENTGELFF	TGTGCCAGCAGTGGGACAGGAGAAAACACCGGGGAGCTGTTTTTT
NA	TRBV25-1	15	NA	TRBJ2-5	CASSGPGSRQETQYF	TGTGCCAGCAGTGGACCGGGATCCCGCCAAGAGACCCAGTACTTC
NA	TRBV19	15	TRBD1	TRBJ1-5	CASLDRVGGNQPQHF	TGTGCCAGCCTCGACAGGGTAGGTGGCAATCAGCCCCAGCATTTT
NA	TRBV28	16	TRBD2	TRBJ2-7	CASSLFQGGYAYEQYF	TGTGCCAGCAGCCTCTTTCAGGGAGGGTACGCCTACGAGCAGTACTTC
NA	TRBV6-4	14	TRBD1	TRBJ2-7	CASFPGQASYEQYF	TGTGCCAGCTTTCCGGGACAGGCCTCCTACGAGCAGTACTTC
NA	TRBV5-6	13	NA	TRBJ1-1	CASSLTENTEAFF	TGTGCCAGCAGCTTGACGGAGAACACTGAAGCTTTCTTT
NA	TRBV5-4	14	NA	TRBJ2-2	CASSPMANTGELFF	TGTGCCAGCAGCCCCATGGCGAACACCGGGGAGCTGTTTTTT
NA	TRBV18	15	TRBD2	TRBJ2-7	CASSPGLADSYEQYF	TGTGCCAGCTCACCCGGACTAGCGGACTCCTACGAGCAGTACTTC